These 23 T cell receptor beta chains came from one sample sequenced in a study of memory CD4+ T cells and cytomegalovirus serostatus. Single viable CD3+CD4+CD8-CD45RO+ cells were sorted as the memory CD4+ T cells. Generated by immunoSEQ multiplex PCR, the TCRdb table keeps only in-frame clones and is missing some. This table holds fewer than 75,000 clones, around 79% found once. The sequenced sample was memory CD4+ T cells from blood. The source is an adult in good health and CMV-seronegative.

This clone was detected only a few times. This sequence joins TRBV11-2 and TRBJ2-2; no clear D gene. This CDR3 has 12 amino acids. Germline values: CDR1 SGHAT, CDR2 FQNNGV. The V and J ends lost 2 bases and 6 bases respectively, with 4 bases between them. CDR3 residues: CASSLYAGELFF. In DNA form, the CDR3 reads TGTGCCAGCAGCTTATACGCCGGGGAGCTGTTTTTT. The full variable domain, in which reference TRBV11-2 and TRBJ2-2 provide the parts outside the CDR3, is EAGVAQSPRYKIIEKRQSVAFWCNPISGHATLYWYQQILGQGPKLLIQFQNNGVVDDSQLPKDRFSAERLKGVDSTLKIQPAKLEDSAVYLCASSLYAGELFFGEGSRLTVL.

This sequence joins TRBV7-2 and TRBJ1-5, with 8 positions matching TRBD1. The CDR3 loop spans 15 amino acids. Losses at the gene ends were 5 bases for V and 6 bases for J; bases not matched to a gene: 9. Germline CDR1 is SGHTA and CDR2 is FQGNSA. The CDR3 DNA follows: TGTGCCAGCAGCCTAATTGGTACAGGGGGTCAGCCCCAGCATTTT. As protein: CASSLIGTGGQPQHF. The full variable domain, rest sourced from reference TRBV7-2 and TRBJ1-5, is GAGVSQSPSNKVTEKGKDVELRCDPISGHTALYWYRQSLGQGLEFLIYFQGNSAPDKSGLPSDRFSAERTGGSVSTLTIQRTQQEDSAVYLCASSLIGTGGQPQHFGDGTRLSIL.

This clone was seen a few times. V is TRBV7-8 and J is TRBJ1-1; unclear D gene. Germline-derived CDR1 and CDR2 are SGHVS and FQNEAQ. The CDR3 runs 14 residues. The V and J ends lost 4 bases and 1 base respectively, with 10 bases between them. In nucleotides, the CDR3 is TGTGCCAGCAGCTATTTCTTGGGGAACACTGAAGCTTTCTTT. Translation: CASSYFLGNTEAFF.

J is TRBJ1-4 and V is TRBV6-5; D is unclear. With 2 bases removed from V and 6 bases from J, the gap between germline ends came to 7 bases. This CDR3 is built from 13 residues. Germline CDR1 MNHEY, CDR2 SVGAGI. The CDR3 here is CASSYRPHEKLFF. The CDR3 DNA reads TGTGCCAGCAGTTACAGGCCTCATGAAAAACTGTTTTTT.

The chain uses TRBV6-5 and TRBJ2-1; 11 nucleotides match TRBD1. Germline V gene data show CDR1 as MNHEY and CDR2 as SVGAGI. This CDR3 is built from 16 residues. The V segment lost 2 bases and the J segment 3 bases; nucleotides outside the gene matches: 3. This chain's CDR3 is CASSYRDRGVYNEQFF. The CDR3 DNA sequence: TGTGCCAGCAGTTACCGGGACAGGGGGGTCTACAATGAGCAGTTCTTC.

The J gene is TRBJ1-5, the V gene TRBV10-1; 7 bases match TRBD1. V trimming: 4 bases; J trimming: 1 base; junction bases outside the gene matches: 4. Germline values: CDR1 WNHNN, CDR2 SYGVQD (reference sequence). The CDR3 is 15 residues long. The CDR3 protein is CASSGETGSNQPQHF. For the CDR3, the DNA is TGCGCCAGCAGTGGCGAGACAGGGAGCAATCAGCCCCAGCATTTT.

This chain joins TRBV7-9 and TRBJ1-6; D not certain. The CDR3 extends over 14 amino acids. Per the germline V gene, CDR1 is SEHNR and CDR2 is FQNEAQ (reference sequence). V lost 2 bases and J 7 bases, leaving 9 bases between the germline ends. The CDR3 is CASSLREGNSPLHF. The CDR3 bases are TGTGCCAGCAGCTTACGAGAGGGCAATTCACCCCTCCACTTT.

This clone appeared a single time. The chain joins TRBV9 to TRBJ2-3, with a weak D call TRBD2 (5 bases). This CDR3 region has 14 residues. The V gene's germline CDR1 is SGDLS and CDR2 YYNGEE. With 0 bases removed from V and 4 bases from J, the gap between germline ends came to 9 bases. Here the CDR3 reads CASSVAASPDTQYF. The CDR3 coding sequence is TGTGCCAGCAGCGTAGCGGCTAGCCCAGATACGCAGTATTTT.

The chain is built from TRBV27 and TRBJ1-3; a weak D match, TRBD1 (6 bases). V gave up 9 bases and J gave up 2 bases, with 14 bases separating them. Looked up from germline, CDR1 is MNHEY and CDR2 is SMNVEV (reference sequence). The CDR3 loop spans 14 amino acids. The CDR3 bases are TGTGCCAGTAAAGAGGGGGTAACTGGAAACACCATATATTTT. Its protein is CASKEGVTGNTIYF.

The gene calls are TRBV15 and TRBJ2-7, with 8 bases matching TRBD1. The length of the CDR3 is 15 residues. The germline gives CDR1 LNHNV, CDR2 YYDKDF (reference sequence). V trimming: 6 bases; J trimming: 0 bases; junction bases outside the gene matches: 7. CDR3 region: CATSSRDRSSYEQYF. The CDR3, as DNA: TGTGCCACCAGTAGCCGGGACAGGAGCTCCTACGAGCAGTACTTC. Drawing the rest from reference TRBV15 and TRBJ2-7, the complete variable domain is DAMVIQNPRYQVTQFGKPVTLSCSQTLNHNVMYWYQQKSSQAPKLLFHYYDKDFNNEADTPDNFQSRRPNTSFCFLDIRSPGLGDTAMYLCATSSRDRSSYEQYFGPGTRLTVT.

This clone appeared a few times. This rearrangement joins TRBV7-2 to TRBJ1-2; TRBD1 matches 10 bases. CDR1 is SGHTA and CDR2 is FQGNSA in the germline V gene. The V gene end was trimmed by 5 bases and the J gene end by 7 bases; junction bases not matched to a gene: 4. This CDR3 region has 13 residues. The CDR3 bases are TGTGCCAGCAGCCGACGGGACAGGGGTGGCTACACCTTC. Translating it yields CASSRRDRGGYTF.

CDR3 nucleotides: TGTGCCAGTAGCCGACACAACACCGGGGAGCTGTTTTTT. Translated, it gives CASSRHNTGELFF. The V gene is TRBV19, the J gene TRBJ2-2; no clear D. Trimming pared 6 bases from V and 2 bases from J, leaving 7 bases between. The CDR3 is made up of 13 amino acids. Per germline, CDR1 LNHDA and CDR2 SQIVND (reference sequence). Complete variable domain (other parts from reference TRBV19 and TRBJ2-2): DGGITQSPKYLFRKEGQNVTLSCEQNLNHDAMYWYRQDPGQGLRLIYYSQIVNDFQKGDIAEGYSVSREKKESFPLTVTSAQKNPTAFYLCASSRHNTGELFFGEGSRLTVL.

The V call is TRBV5-5, the J call TRBJ2-7; D is ambiguous. There are 14 residues in the CDR3. Germline values: CDR1 SGHKS, CDR2 YYEKEE (reference sequence). V lost 0 bases to trimming and J lost 0 bases, with 7 bases between them. The DNA for the CDR3 is TGTGCCAGCAGCTTGGCCAGTTTCTCCTACGAGCAGTACTTC. Amino acid sequence: CASSLASFSYEQYF.

The rearrangement uses TRBV19 and TRBJ2-2, with TRBD1 matching 8 bases. Germline V lookup: CDR1 LNHDA, CDR2 SQIVND (reference sequence). The CDR3 is made up of 13 amino acids. CDR3 coding DNA: TGTGCGACCGGGACAGGGAACACCGGGGAGCTGTTTTTT. Encoded protein: CATGTGNTGELFF.

This sequence joins TRBV19 and TRBJ1-5; TRBD1 is a possible D gene (5 bases). V lost 8 bases and J lost 5, with 19 bases in between. Germline assignment: CDR1 LNHDA and CDR2 SQIVND (reference sequence). CDR3 length equals 15 residues. The chain's CDR3 is CASRGERTSYQPQHF. For the CDR3, the DNA is TGTGCCAGTCGGGGGGAAAGGACAAGTTATCAGCCCCAGCATTTT.

V usage is TRBV30 and J usage is TRBJ2-1; D is unclear. CDR3 length: 12 amino acids. The V end lost 0 bases, the J end lost 9 bases, and 9 bases lay between the germline ends. Per germline, CDR1 GTSNPN and CDR2 SVGIG (reference sequence). CDR3 nucleotides: TGTGCCTGGAGTGTGATGAGGAGTGAGCAGTTCTTC. Its protein is CAWSVMRSEQFF. The variable domain in full, completed from reference TRBV30 and TRBJ2-1, reads SQTIHQWPATLVQPVGSPLSLECTVEGTSNPNLYWYRQAAGRGLQLLFYSVGIGQISSEVPQNLSASRPQDRQFILSSKKLLLSDSGFYLCAWSVMRSEQFFGPGTRLTVL.

This rearrangement joins TRBV28 to TRBJ1-1, with 8 bases lining up with TRBD1. CDR1 is MDHEN and CDR2 is SYDVKM in the germline V gene. Unmatched junction bases numbered 3, after V lost 2 bases and J lost 1 base. CDR3 size: 15 residues. Here the CDR3 reads CASSLPGQANTEAFF. CDR3 nucleotides: TGTGCCAGCAGTTTACCGGGACAGGCGAACACTGAAGCTTTCTTT.

The chain uses TRBV19 and TRBJ2-1, with TRBD1 matching over 9 bases. The CDR3 loop spans 14 amino acids. The junction had 7 bases not matched to a gene; V was cut back by 6 bases and J by 7 bases. Germline V lookup: CDR1 LNHDA, CDR2 SQIVND (reference sequence). The CDR3 DNA follows: TGTGCCAGTAGGGGACAGGGTGGTTTGAATGAGCAGTTCTTC. Translated: CASRGQGGLNEQFF.

The V call is TRBV7-6, the J call TRBJ1-4; D might be TRBD1 (6 bases). Germline-derived CDR1 and CDR2 are SGHVS and FNYEAQ. The CDR3 runs to 16 residues. The V and J ends lost 5 bases and 4 bases respectively, with 17 bases between them. For the CDR3, the DNA is TGTGCCAGCAGCCCATCCATTAGGGGGGGTAATGAAAAACTGTTTTTT. Protein: CASSPSIRGGNEKLFF.

The rearrangement uses TRBV5-1 and TRBJ1-4; no clear D gene. With 0 bases removed from V and 0 bases from J, the gap between germline ends came to 9 bases. Germline values: CDR1 SGHRS, CDR2 YFSETQ. This CDR3 is 16 amino acids long. This chain's CDR3 is CASSLENSATNEKLFF. DNA of the CDR3: TGCGCCAGCAGCTTGGAGAACAGTGCAACTAATGAAAAACTGTTTTTT.

The V call is TRBV29-1, the J call TRBJ2-1, with 12 bases identical to TRBD2. The V gene end was trimmed by 7 bases and the J gene end by 6 bases; junction bases not matched to a gene: 10. This CDR3 spans 15 amino acids. The germline V gene has CDR1 SQVTM and CDR2 ANQGSEA. The CDR3 loop reads CSAAWTSGTSNEQFF. DNA of the CDR3: TGCAGCGCCGCCTGGACTAGCGGGACGTCCAATGAGCAGTTCTTC.

J is TRBJ1-2 and V is TRBV18; D not certain. Deletions cut 2 bases from V and 0 bases from J, with 4 bases between. Germline V gene data show CDR1 as KGHSH and CDR2 as LQKENI. This CDR3 is 13 amino acids long. This CDR3 reads CASSPETNYGYTF. In DNA form, the CDR3 reads TGTGCCAGCTCACCAGAAACTAACTATGGCTACACCTTC.

CDR3 in DNA: TGTGCCAGCACCACCCCCTCGATGAACACTGAAGCTTTCTTT. It encodes CASTTPSMNTEAFF. The V and J genes are TRBV2 and TRBJ1-1; D is unresolved. Trimming shortened V by 7 bases and J by 0 bases, and 12 bases separated the two germline ends. Germline lookup yields CDR1 SNHLY and CDR2 FYNNEI. The CDR3 loop spans 14 amino acids.